The rows below give T cell receptor beta chains drawn from one sample of a study of a mutant IDH1 vaccine in newly diagnosed glioma. Sequencing was performed with immunoSEQ multiplex PCR; in TCRdb, only in-frame clones are kept and a portion is missing. The sample holds 70,000 to 90,000 clones, 91% seen once. The antigens of these receptors remain unknown. The starting material was PBMCs, obtained from a glioma patient whose treatment included an IDH1 peptide vaccine. The receptors derive from a woman aged 45-59 years with glioma. The CDR3 runs from the conserved cysteine through the conserved F or W. A D gene is named only where the DNA matches it firmly. Not every row has a clone size; where given, it reads once, few, many or a size class.

CDR3: CASSPGGNSYEQYF; DNA: TGTGCCAGCAGCCCCGGAGGGAACTCCTACGAGCAGTACTTC; size: .; D: .; J: TRBJ2-7; V: TRBV9
CDR3: CASSLAGTAYEQYF; DNA: TGTGCCAGCAGCTTAGCGGGGACTGCCTACGAGCAGTACTTC; size: .; D: .; J: TRBJ2-7; V: TRBV11-1
CDR3: CASSLTGQKTQYF; DNA: TGTGCCAGCAGTTTAACAGGGCAGAAGACCCAGTACTTC; size: .; D: .; J: TRBJ2-5; V: TRBV28
CDR3: CASSSVGPPPETQYF; DNA: TGTGCCAGCTCATCTGTCGGGCCCCCCCCAGAGACCCAGTACTTC; size: once; D: .; J: TRBJ2-5; V: TRBV18
CDR3: CASSEGLAGVPSTSTDTQYF; DNA: TGTGCCAGCAGTGAAGGACTAGCGGGAGTCCCCTCTACTAGCACAGATACGCAGTATTTT; size: .; D: TRBD2; J: TRBJ2-3; V: TRBV2
CDR3: CASSQWTGHLNEQYF; DNA: TGCGCCAGCAGCCAGTGGACAGGGCATTTGAACGAGCAGTACTTC; size: few; D: TRBD1; J: TRBJ2-7; V: TRBV4-1
CDR3: CASSSPAAEQYF; DNA: TGTGCCAGCAGTTCTCCAGCGGCCGAGCAGTACTTC; size: .; D: .; J: TRBJ2-7; V: TRBV6-5
CDR3: CASSPRTSQLNEQFF; DNA: TGTGCCAGCAGCCCCCGGACTAGCCAACTAAATGAGCAGTTCTTC; size: .; D: TRBD2; J: TRBJ2-1; V: TRBV11-3
CDR3: CASSLYWDRGPPEQFF; DNA: TGCGCCAGCAGCTTGTATTGGGACAGGGGACCTCCTGAGCAGTTCTTC; size: once; D: TRBD1; J: TRBJ2-1; V: TRBV5-1
CDR3: CASSGLAGGNEQFF; DNA: TGTGCCAGCTCTGGACTAGCGGGAGGCAATGAGCAGTTCTTC; size: .; D: TRBD2; J: TRBJ2-1; V: TRBV2
CDR3: CASSLRTGDLMLRSNQPQHF; DNA: TGTGCCAGTAGTCTCCGGACAGGGGATCTAATGTTGAGGAGCAATCAGCCCCAGCATTTT; size: .; D: TRBD1; J: TRBJ1-5; V: TRBV19
CDR3: CAISEAQRRAEAFF; DNA: TGTGCCATCAGTGAGGCCCAAAGACGGGCTGAAGCTTTCTTT; size: .; D: .; J: TRBJ1-1; V: TRBV10-3
CDR3: CASSQEPSYEQYF; DNA: TGTGCCAGCAGCCAAGAACCGTCCTACGAGCAGTACTTC; size: .; D: .; J: TRBJ2-7; V: TRBV4-2
CDR3: CASSQVGRTYEQYF; DNA: TGTGCCAGCAGCCAAGTGGGGAGGACCTACGAGCAGTACTTC; size: once; D: .; J: TRBJ2-7; V: TRBV7-6
CDR3: CASSLGTGTPYEQYF; DNA: TGCGCCAGCAGCTTAGGCACCGGGACACCCTACGAGCAGTACTTC; size: .; D: .; J: TRBJ2-7; V: TRBV5-1
CDR3: CASSLGGDRSTDTQYF; DNA: TGTGCCAGCAGCTTAGGGGGGGACAGGTCCACAGATACGCAGTATTTT; size: .; D: TRBD1; J: TRBJ2-3; V: TRBV7-9
CDR3: CSATRTYEQYF; DNA: TGCAGTGCTACCCGAACGTACGAGCAGTACTTC; size: .; D: .; J: TRBJ2-7; V: TRBV20-1
CDR3: CASSPPGLAGALNIQYF; DNA: TGTGCCAGCAGCCCCCCGGGACTAGCGGGAGCCCTAAACATTCAGTACTTC; size: .; D: TRBD2; J: TRBJ2-4; V: TRBV7-9
CDR3: CASSYRYNQPQHF; DNA: TGTGCCAGCAGTTACCGTTACAATCAGCCCCAGCATTTT; size: .; D: .; J: TRBJ1-5; V: TRBV6-5
CDR3: CASSSPGGGGEKLFF; DNA: TGTGCCAGCAGTTCCCCCGGGGGAGGAGGTGAAAAACTGTTTTTT; size: .; D: .; J: TRBJ1-4; V: TRBV28
CDR3: CASSLFASTDTQYF; DNA: TGCGCCAGCAGCTTGTTTGCTAGCACAGATACGCAGTATTTT; size: .; D: .; J: TRBJ2-3; V: TRBV5-1
CDR3: CASSQVGLAYEQYF; DNA: TGCGCCAGCAGCCAAGTGGGACTAGCCTACGAGCAGTACTTC; size: .; D: TRBD2; J: TRBJ2-7; V: TRBV4-1
CDR3: CASSHPFGGLPRDEKLFF; DNA: TGCGCCAGCAGCCATCCCTTCGGAGGGCTCCCCAGAGATGAAAAACTGTTTTTT; size: .; D: .; J: TRBJ1-4; V: TRBV4-1
CDR3: CASSPGGGIGEQYF; DNA: TGTGCCAGCAGCCCCGGTGGGGGAATTGGCGAGCAGTACTTC; size: .; D: .; J: TRBJ2-7; V: TRBV7-9